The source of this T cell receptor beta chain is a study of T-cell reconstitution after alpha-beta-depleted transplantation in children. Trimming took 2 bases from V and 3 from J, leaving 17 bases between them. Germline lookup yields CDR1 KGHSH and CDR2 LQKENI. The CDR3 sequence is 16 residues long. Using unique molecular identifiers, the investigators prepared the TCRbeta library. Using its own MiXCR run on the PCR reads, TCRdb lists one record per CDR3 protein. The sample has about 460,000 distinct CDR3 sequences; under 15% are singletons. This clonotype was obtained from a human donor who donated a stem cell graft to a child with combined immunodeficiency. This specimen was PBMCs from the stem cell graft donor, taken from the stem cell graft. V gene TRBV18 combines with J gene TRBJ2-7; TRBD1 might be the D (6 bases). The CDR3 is CASSPFPRGKRYEQYF. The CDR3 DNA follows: TGTGCCAGCTCACCATTCCCCAGGGGAAAACGCTACGAGCAGTACTTC.